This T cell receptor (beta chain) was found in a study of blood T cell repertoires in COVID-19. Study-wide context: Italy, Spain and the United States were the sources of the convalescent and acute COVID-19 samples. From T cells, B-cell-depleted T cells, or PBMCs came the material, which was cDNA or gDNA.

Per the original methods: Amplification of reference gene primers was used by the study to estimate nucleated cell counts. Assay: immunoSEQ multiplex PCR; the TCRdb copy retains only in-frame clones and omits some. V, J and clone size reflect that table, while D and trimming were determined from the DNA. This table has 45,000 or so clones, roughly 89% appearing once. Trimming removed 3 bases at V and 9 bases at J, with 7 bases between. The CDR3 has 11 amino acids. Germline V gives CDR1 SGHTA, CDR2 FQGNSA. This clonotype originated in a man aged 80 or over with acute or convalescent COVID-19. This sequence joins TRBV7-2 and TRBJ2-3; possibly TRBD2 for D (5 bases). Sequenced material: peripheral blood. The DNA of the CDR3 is TGTGCCAGCAGCTTGACTAACACGCAGTATTTT. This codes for CASSLTNTQYF.